A selection of T cell receptor beta chains follows, all from one sample in a study of blood T cell repertoires in COVID-19. The repertoire was sequenced with immunoSEQ multiplex PCR; TCRdb's copy has only in-frame clones and lacks some. There are roughly 53,000 clones in the sample; about 85% occur only once, and 14% lies in the top ten. The sequenced material came from peripheral blood. All receptors come from a human donor in a cohort sampled during active COVID-19. Each CDR3 is given with its conserved first and last residue. A D gene is named only where the DNA matches it firmly. Not every row has a clone size; where given, it reads once, few, many or a size class.

D,J,size,V,DNA,CDR3
TRBD2,TRBJ2-1,.,TRBV7-8,TGTGCCAGCAGCTCGCGATGGGTAGGGCTAGCGGGAAGGAATGAGCAGTTCTTC,CASSSRWVGLAGRNEQFF
.,TRBJ2-1,.,TRBV30,TGTGCCTGGACCACGCCTGCGTCTTTCTACAATGAGCAGTTCTTC,CAWTTPASFYNEQFF
.,TRBJ2-7,few,TRBV7-9,TGTGCCAGCAGCTTATCAGGAGGAGGCTACGAGCAGTACTTC,CASSLSGGGYEQYF
TRBD1,TRBJ2-7,.,TRBV18,TGTGCCAGCTCACCCGGGACAGGGTCCTACGAGCAGTACTTC,CASSPGTGSYEQYF
TRBD1,TRBJ2-5,.,TRBV19,TGTGCCAGTCAGGACAGGGCTAGCGAGACCCAGTACTTC,CASQDRASETQYF
TRBD2,TRBJ2-1,.,TRBV7-2,TGTGCCAGCAGCTTAGTAGCGGGAGTGGAAAATGAGCAGTTCTTC,CASSLVAGVENEQFF
TRBD1,TRBJ1-2,once,TRBV27,TGTGCCAGCAGCCCCCGCAGGACAGGGGATGGCTACACCTTC,CASSPRRTGDGYTF
.,TRBJ2-7,.,TRBV6-5,TGTGCCACCAGGGACTCCCTCTCCTACGAGCAGTACTTC,CATRDSLSYEQYF
.,TRBJ2-3,once,TRBV6-5,TGTGCCAGCAGCCCGAGGGGGGGAGTAGGAGATACGCAGTATTTT,CASSPRGGVGDTQYF
TRBD1,TRBJ1-2,.,TRBV19,TGTGCCAGTAGTGTTAGGACAGGGGCAGGAATTTTTGGCTACACCTTC,CASSVRTGAGIFGYTF
.,TRBJ1-4,.,TRBV18,TGTGCCAGCTCACCCAGGGAGGATGAAAAACTGTTTTTT,CASSPREDEKLFF
.,TRBJ2-7,.,TRBV2,TGTGCCGGGGGCCAGACCGCCTACGAGCAGTACTTC,CAGGQTAYEQYF
.,TRBJ2-7,.,TRBV10-2,TGCGCCAGCAGGGCCCCCTCCTACGAGCAGTACTTC,CASRAPSYEQYF
TRBD2,TRBJ2-1,.,TRBV7-3,TGTGCCAGCAGCTCCAGCGGGGGAGCGGGAAACAATGAGCAGTTCTTC,CASSSSGGAGNNEQFF
.,TRBJ2-7,few,TRBV27,TGTGCCAGCAGTTTATCGGCCGGGACACTTTCCTACGAGCAGTACTTC,CASSLSAGTLSYEQYF
TRBD2,TRBJ2-1,.,TRBV5-1,TGCGCCAGCACGAGCGGGGGCTCCTACAATGAGCAGTTCTTC,CASTSGGSYNEQFF
.,TRBJ2-5,.,TRBV27,TGTGCCAGCAGTACCTACAGGGAAAGCGGGACCCAGTACTTC,CASSTYRESGTQYF
TRBD1,TRBJ2-4,.,TRBV5-8,TGTGCCAGCAGCTCGAGCGGACAGGTCAAAAACATTCAGTACTTC,CASSSSGQVKNIQYF
TRBD1,TRBJ2-2,.,TRBV6-5,TGTGCCAGCGCGGGACAGGGGAACACCGGGGAGCTGTTTTTT,CASAGQGNTGELFF
.,TRBJ2-3,.,TRBV6-2/TRBV6-3,TGTGCCAGCAGTTACCCCGGTCCAGATACGCAGTATTTT,CASSYPGPDTQYF
.,TRBJ2-1,.,TRBV7-9,TGTGCCAGCAGTCCCGGGTGGGACTTCTACAATGAGCAGTTCTTC,CASSPGWDFYNEQFF
TRBD1,TRBJ2-7,.,TRBV6-5,TGTGCCAGCAGCGACCAGGGGGATCCTCCCCACGAGCAGTACTTC,CASSDQGDPPHEQYF